Following are 9 T cell receptor beta chains from one sample sequenced in a study of vaccination effects on CD4 cells after COVID-19. Their recognized antigens are unknown. Sequenced by immunoSEQ multiplex PCR; TCRdb stores in-frame clones only, minus some. The repertoire holds about 73,000 clones, with around 79% as singletons. Antigen-specific CD4+ T cells were first expanded with viral peptide pools by the ViraFEST assay and only then sequenced. The culture ran for about 11 days, and then CD4+ T cells were isolated. The vaccine recipients had no prior SARS-CoV-2 infection, with negative nucleocapsid antibodies. The sequenced sample was CD4+ T cells from PBMCs cultured with HCoV-NL63 spike peptides, obtained before COVID-19 vaccination. These receptors all come from a human donor who received a COVID-19 vaccine.

The chain recombines TRBV5-1 with TRBJ1-2, with D unresolved. The germline gives CDR1 SGHRS, CDR2 YFSETQ. This CDR3 spans 14 amino acids. V was shortened by 0 bases and J by 4 bases, with 10 bases between the two germline ends. CDR3 coding DNA: TGCGCCAGCAGCTTGGCCGTCGGTGTCTATGGCTACACCTTC. It yields the protein CASSLAVGVYGYTF.

The CDR3 DNA follows: TGTGCCAGCAGCTTATTATCTTTCGTTGGGGGAGGAGACACTGAAGCTTTCTTT. Protein sequence: CASSLLSFVGGGDTEAFF. The rearrangement joins TRBV7-2 to TRBJ1-1; D perhaps matches TRBD1 (5 bases). Germline V CDR1 and CDR2: SGHTA, FQGNSA. The CDR3 has 18 residues. V was cut by 2 bases and J by 3 bases, with 22 bases left in between.

The rearrangement links TRBV4-1 to TRBJ1-1, with a possible D match to TRBD1 (6 bases). Trimming took off 4 bases at V and 3 bases at J, with 15 bases between the two ends. CDR1 is MGHRA and CDR2 is YSYEKL in the germline V gene. The CDR3 runs 15 residues. The CDR3 DNA follows: TGCGCCAGCAGCCTCGGGACACGTCTGGACACTGAAGCTTTCTTT. It codes for CASSLGTRLDTEAFF.

The V gene is TRBV5-1, the J gene TRBJ2-3; 8 bases map to TRBD1. Germline V gives CDR1 SGHRS, CDR2 YFSETQ. The J segment lost 0 bases and the V segment lost 4 bases, leaving 1 base of the junction unmatched. This CDR3 comprises 14 residues. The CDR3, as DNA: TGCGCCAGCAGCCAGGGGGCTAGCACAGATACGCAGTATTTT. This codes for CASSQGASTDTQYF.

The rearrangement uses TRBV7-2 and TRBJ2-7, with 7 bases that match TRBD1. The CDR3 totals 13 residues. Germline CDR1 reads SGHTA; CDR2 reads FQGNSA. V was clipped by 3 bases and J by 6 bases; unmatched bases: 5. The DNA of the CDR3 is TGTGCCAGCAGCTTCGACAGGGAAAGCGAGCAGTACGTC. Translating gives CASSFDRESEQYV.

This sequence joins TRBV19 and TRBJ1-2; 7 nucleotides line up with TRBD1. From germline, CDR1 is LNHDA and CDR2 SQIVND (reference sequence). J was trimmed by 8 bases and V by 5 bases; bases with no gene match: 8. The length of the CDR3 is 13 residues. In DNA form, the CDR3 reads TGTGCCAGTAGTGCGACAGGGTTTGACGGCTACACCTTC. This codes for CASSATGFDGYTF.

J is TRBJ1-3 and V is TRBV5-1; 8 nucleotides align to TRBD1. The V and J ends lost 4 bases and 0 bases, in that order; junction bases with no gene match: 6. The germline gives CDR1 SGHRS, CDR2 YFSETQ. The CDR3 length is 16 residues. CDR3 DNA sequence: TGCGCCAGCAGCGAGAGGACAGGGCGCTCTGGAAACACCATATATTTT. Translation: CASSERTGRSGNTIYF.

The gene calls are TRBV24-1 and TRBJ2-5; the D call may be TRBD1 or TRBD2 (6 bases each). Germline V gene data show CDR1 as KGHDR and CDR2 as SFDVKD. V dropped 5 bases and J dropped 4 bases, with 13 bases sitting between them. The CDR3 consists of 14 residues. The CDR3 here is CATSAPKGGETQYF. The CDR3 DNA follows: TGTGCCACCAGTGCCCCAAAGGGGGGAGAGACCCAGTACTTC.

This clone came up a few times. The chain carries TRBV7-9 and TRBJ2-3, with a possible D match to TRBD1 (5 bases). Trimming removed 1 base at V and 0 bases at J, with 5 bases between. This CDR3 is 14 amino acids long. Germline CDR1 reads SEHNR; CDR2 reads FQNEAQ (reference sequence). The CDR3 is CASSLEGSTDTQYF. The CDR3, as DNA: TGTGCCAGCAGCTTAGAGGGGAGCACAGATACGCAGTATTTT.